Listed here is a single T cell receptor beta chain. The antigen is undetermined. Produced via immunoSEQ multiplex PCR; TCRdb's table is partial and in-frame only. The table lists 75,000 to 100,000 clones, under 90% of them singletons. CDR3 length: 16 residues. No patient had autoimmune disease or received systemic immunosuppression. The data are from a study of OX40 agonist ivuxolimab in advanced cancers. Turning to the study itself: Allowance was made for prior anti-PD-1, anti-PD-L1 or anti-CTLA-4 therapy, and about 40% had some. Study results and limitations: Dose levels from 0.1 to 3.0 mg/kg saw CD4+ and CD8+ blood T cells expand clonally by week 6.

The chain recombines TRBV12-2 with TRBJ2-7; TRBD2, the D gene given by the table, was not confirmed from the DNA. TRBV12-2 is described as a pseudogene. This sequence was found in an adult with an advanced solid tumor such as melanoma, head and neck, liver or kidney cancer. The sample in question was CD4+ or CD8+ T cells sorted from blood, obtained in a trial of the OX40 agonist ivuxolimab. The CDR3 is CASRSQRSGEVHEQYF. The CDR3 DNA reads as TGTGCAAGTCGCTCCCAGCGGTCGGGAGAGGTCCACGAGCAGTACTTC.